This T cell receptor beta chain came from a study of OX40 agonist ivuxolimab in advanced cancers. Study-wide context: Previous treatment with anti-PD-1, anti-PD-L1 or anti-CTLA-4 therapy was allowed; 35% to 50% had received some. Study findings and constraints: Clones of CD4+ and CD8+ blood T cells grew by week 6 at doses of 0.1 to 3.0 mg/kg.

Peripheral blood came from all dose cohorts at three timepoints. Germline lookup yields CDR1 GTSNPN and CDR2 SVGIG (reference sequence). V shed 3 bases and J shed 1 base, with 9 bases lying between them. This CDR3 comprises 13 residues. Points on this clone: Its antigen is still unknown.

Here immunoSEQ multiplex PCR was the method, and the copy in TCRdb shows in-frame clones only, minus some. The sample consists of around 90,000 clones, around 87% of them appearing once. The chain joins TRBV30 to TRBJ1-1, with D uncertain. This receptor was obtained from an adult with an advanced solid tumor such as melanoma, head and neck, liver or kidney cancer. The sample here was CD4+ or CD8+ T cells sorted from blood, taken in a trial of the OX40 agonist ivuxolimab. DNA for the CDR3: TGTGCCTGGAGGTATAAGAGGAACACTGAAGCTTTCTTT. As protein: CAWRYKRNTEAFF.